These 9 T cell receptor beta chains came from one sample sequenced in a study of blood T cell repertoires in COVID-19. The data were produced by immunoSEQ multiplex PCR, yet TCRdb's version contains in-frame clones alone and is incomplete. Among approximately 70,000 clones listed, 75% to 85% were seen once. Sequenced input: peripheral blood. These TCRs come from a man in his 70s who had recovered from COVID-19.

This clone was counted between two and nine times. The CDR3 loop is CASRRGWTASGEQYF. The CDR3 DNA reads as TGTGCCAGTAGAAGGGGATGGACGGCCTCAGGCGAGCAGTACTTC. V is TRBV19 and J is TRBJ2-7, with D perhaps matching TRBD1 (5 bases). This CDR3 region has 15 residues. The V end was cut by 6 bases, the J end by 6 bases, with 21 bases between. Germline V CDR1 and CDR2: LNHDA, SQIVND (reference sequence).

The chain has TRBV18 and TRBJ2-7; the match to TRBD2 covers 13 bases. The V gene's germline CDR1 is KGHSH and CDR2 LQKENI. The V segment lost 2 bases and the J segment 5 bases; nucleotides outside the gene matches: 0. The CDR3 is made up of 14 amino acids. The CDR3 DNA reads TGTGCCAGCTCACCAGGACTAGCGGGAGACGAGCAGTACTTC. Translated, it gives CASSPGLAGDEQYF.

The genes are TRBV7-9 and TRBJ2-7, with 9 bases that match TRBD1. The CDR3 extends over 14 amino acids. The ends lost 1 base at V and 5 bases at J; junction bases unmatched: 3. Germline CDR1 SEHNR, CDR2 FQNEAQ (reference sequence). CDR3 sequence (DNA): TGTGCCAGCAGCTTAGTACAGGGGGCCGACGAGCAGTACTTC. Translation: CASSLVQGADEQYF. The variable domain in full, with the rest retrieved from reference TRBV7-9 and TRBJ2-7, is DTGVSQNPRHKITKRGQNVTFRCDPISEHNRLYWYRQTLGQGPEFLTYFQNEAQLEKSRLLSDRFSAERPKGSFSTLEIQRTEQGDSAMYLCASSLVQGADEQYFGPGTRLTVT.

The V and J genes are TRBV11-3 and TRBJ2-2; 7 nucleotides match TRBD1. This CDR3 is built from 16 residues. With 4 bases clipped from V and 0 bases from J, the junction kept 5 bases outside the gene matches. CDR1 and CDR2 (germline): SGHNT, YENEEA. CDR3 loop: CASSSTGMANTGELFF. The CDR3 coding sequence is TGTGCCAGCAGCTCGACAGGGATGGCGAACACCGGGGAGCTGTTTTTT.

The chain carries TRBV28 and TRBJ1-4; a weak D match, TRBD1 (5 bases). CDR3 length equals 14 residues. CDR1 and CDR2 (germline): MDHEN, SYDVKM. The ends were cut back, 6 bases at V and 8 bases at J, with 16 bases in the middle. The DNA of the CDR3 is TGTGCCAGCAGACCCGCCGGGGGGAACGAAAAACTGTTTTTT. It translates to CASRPAGGNEKLFF.

This chain links TRBV19 with TRBJ1-1; the match to TRBD1 covers 8 bases. V was clipped by 5 bases and J by 10 bases; unmatched bases: 12. The V gene's germline CDR1 is LNHDA and CDR2 SQIVND (reference sequence). The CDR3 is 14 residues long. Here the CDR3 DNA reads TGTGCCAGTAGTGCGTCCGGGACAGGTGGTTTAGCTTTCTTT. This encodes CASSASGTGGLAFF.

Only one count was recorded for this clone. This chain links TRBV28 with TRBJ2-7, with D unclear. This CDR3 contains 13 residues. CDR1 and CDR2 from the germline V gene are MDHEN and SYDVKM. The V end was cut by 9 bases, the J end by 3 bases, with 15 bases between. The CDR3 loop reads CASGQAPYYEQYF. The CDR3 DNA follows: TGTGCCAGTGGCCAGGCCCCTTACTACGAGCAGTACTTC.

The CDR3 region is CASSLTRIGIQYF. DNA of the CDR3: TGTGCCAGCAGTTTGACTAGAATCGGCATTCAGTACTTC. The V and J genes are TRBV27 and TRBJ2-4; D perhaps matches TRBD2 (6 bases). CDR3 length: 13 amino acids. Germline V gene data show CDR1 as MNHEY and CDR2 as SMNVEV (reference sequence). The V end lost 3 bases, the J end lost 9 bases, and 12 bases lay between the germline ends.

The V gene is TRBV19, the J gene TRBJ2-5, with TRBD1 matching over 9 bases. The ends lost 3 bases at V and 4 bases at J; junction bases unmatched: 9. Germline CDR1 is LNHDA and CDR2 is SQIVND (reference sequence). This CDR3 region has 16 residues. The CDR3 reads CASSISDPTGGETQYF. The DNA of the CDR3 is TGTGCCAGTAGTATTTCCGACCCGACAGGGGGAGAGACCCAGTACTTC.